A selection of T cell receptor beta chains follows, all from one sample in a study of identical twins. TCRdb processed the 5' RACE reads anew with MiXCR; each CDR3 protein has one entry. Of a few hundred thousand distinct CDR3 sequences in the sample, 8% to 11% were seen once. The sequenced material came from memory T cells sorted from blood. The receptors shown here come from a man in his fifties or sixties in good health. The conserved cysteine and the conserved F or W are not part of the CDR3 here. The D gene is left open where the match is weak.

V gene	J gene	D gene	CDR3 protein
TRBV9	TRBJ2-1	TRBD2	ASSVFGSGGALEQF
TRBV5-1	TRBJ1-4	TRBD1	ASSPRTTGATNEKLF
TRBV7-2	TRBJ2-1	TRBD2	ASSPTSGRANEQF
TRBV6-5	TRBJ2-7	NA	ASSYWSRQGPGDEQY
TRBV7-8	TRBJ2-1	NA	ASSLLLGGFEQF
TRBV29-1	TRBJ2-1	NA	SLRGSDEQF
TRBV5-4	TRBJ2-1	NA	ASSLGPYNEQF
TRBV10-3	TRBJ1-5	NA	AISELNRDVSPQH
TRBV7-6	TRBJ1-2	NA	ASSLGGGFGRMIPNYGYT
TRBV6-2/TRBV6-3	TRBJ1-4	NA	ASNDRGEKLF
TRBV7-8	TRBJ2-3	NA	ASSLQGRRGLADTQY
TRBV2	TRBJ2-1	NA	ASSFLQGGYNEQF
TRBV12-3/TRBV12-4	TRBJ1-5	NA	ASSFGLTKQPQH
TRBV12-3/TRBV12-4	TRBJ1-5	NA	ASSLGPPNQPQH
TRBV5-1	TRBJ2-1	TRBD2	ASSPRPTQRGLAGEGNEQF
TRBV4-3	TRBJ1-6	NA	ASSQDGRTYTISPLH
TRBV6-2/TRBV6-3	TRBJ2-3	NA	ASSYPQSTDTQY
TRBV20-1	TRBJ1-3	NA	SARAGSSSGNTIY
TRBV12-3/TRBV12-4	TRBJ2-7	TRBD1	ASSRPGQGIYEQY
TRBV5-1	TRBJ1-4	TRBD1	ASSLVPGQATEKLF
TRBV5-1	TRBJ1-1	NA	ASSLGSTNTEAF
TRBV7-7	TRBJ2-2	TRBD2	ASTPGLDNTGELF
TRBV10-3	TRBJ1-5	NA	AISASAYSNQPQH
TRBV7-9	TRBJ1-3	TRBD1	ASSVHLQGRSGNTIY
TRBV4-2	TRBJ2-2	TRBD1	ASSQGQGIPGELF
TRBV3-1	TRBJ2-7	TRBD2	ASSQDSGRASEQY
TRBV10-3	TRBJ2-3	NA	ATGGGDTQY
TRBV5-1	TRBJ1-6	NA	ASSLASTAPLH
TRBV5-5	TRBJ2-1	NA	ASSDMGQPNEQF
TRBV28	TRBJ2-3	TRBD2	ASSAPGLAGSTDTQY
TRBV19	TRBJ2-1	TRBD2	ASNMGLAGGRNEQF
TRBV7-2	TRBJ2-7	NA	ASSLGSVLSYEQY
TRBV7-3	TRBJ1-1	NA	ASSLMGGSTEAF
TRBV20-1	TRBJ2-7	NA	SARSRDLSSYEQY
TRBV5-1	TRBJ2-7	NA	ASSSQPTYEQY
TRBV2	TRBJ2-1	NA	ASRDFDYNEQF
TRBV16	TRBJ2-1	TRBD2	ASSQSGTSGWSVLQSYNEQF
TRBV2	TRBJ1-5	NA	ASSEAPNQPQH
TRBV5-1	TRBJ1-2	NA	ASSEGISNYGYT
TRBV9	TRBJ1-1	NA	ASSPRGGSAEAF
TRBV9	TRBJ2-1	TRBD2	ASSVSGTSRNEQF
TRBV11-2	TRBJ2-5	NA	ASSLNRVRETQY
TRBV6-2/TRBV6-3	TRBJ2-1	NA	ASSHRREDSYNEQF
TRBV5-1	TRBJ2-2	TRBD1	ASSLQGAETGELF
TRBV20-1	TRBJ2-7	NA	SATQGQLSYEQY
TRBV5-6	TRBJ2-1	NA	ASSLEWRQANNEQF
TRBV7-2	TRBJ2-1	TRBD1	ASSTGGEQF
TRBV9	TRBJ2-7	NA	ASSPHEGNYEQY
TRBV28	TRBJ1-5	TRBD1	ASSPPREQGAKGQPQH
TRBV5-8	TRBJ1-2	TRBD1	ASSSWDRLNYGYT
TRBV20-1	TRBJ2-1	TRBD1	SASSQDRGFGEF